The present T cell receptor (beta chain) was sequenced within a study of T cell repertoires in cytomegalovirus infection. Study-level background: Researchers turned to recently identified HLA-C-restricted CMV epitopes as well as well-studied HLA-B-restricted ones. General study results and limits: CMV-specific HLA-C-restricted TCR beta clonotypes dominated the ex vivo response.

TCRdb passed the reads through MiXCR, listing each CDR3 protein once. The sample yields about half a million distinct CDR3 sequences, 30% to 35% seen once. With 6 bases removed from V and 6 bases from J, the gap between germline ends came to 18 bases. Germline loops: CDR1 SGHTA, CDR2 FQGNSA. CDR3 length equals 15 residues. The table lists this clonotype with many counts. What it binds is not known. The starting material was cultured PBMCs, obtained from culture after CMV antigen stimulation. V gene TRBV7-2 combines with J gene TRBJ2-1, with a tentative D call TRBD2 (6 bases). This receptor was obtained from a human donor in good health (CMV status not recorded). Some clones in this sample may be carry-over from other donors' samples. The CDR3 sequence: CASRRAGTSPNEQFF. In DNA, the CDR3 is TGTGCCAGCAGACGCGCCGGGACTTCCCCCAATGAGCAGTTCTTC.